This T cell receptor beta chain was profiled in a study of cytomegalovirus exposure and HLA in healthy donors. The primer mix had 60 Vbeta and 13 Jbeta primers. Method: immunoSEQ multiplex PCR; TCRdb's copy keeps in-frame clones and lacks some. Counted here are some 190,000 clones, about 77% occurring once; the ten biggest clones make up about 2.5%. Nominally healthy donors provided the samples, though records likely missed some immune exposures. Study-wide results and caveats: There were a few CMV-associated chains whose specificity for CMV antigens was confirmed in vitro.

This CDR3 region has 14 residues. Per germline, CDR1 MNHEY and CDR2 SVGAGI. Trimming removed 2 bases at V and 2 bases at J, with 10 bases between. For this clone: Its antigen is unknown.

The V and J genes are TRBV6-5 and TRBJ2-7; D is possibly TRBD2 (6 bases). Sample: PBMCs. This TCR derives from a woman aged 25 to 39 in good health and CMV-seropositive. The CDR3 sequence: CASSYRGGPYEQYF. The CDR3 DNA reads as TGTGCCAGCAGTTACCGGGGAGGCCCCTACGAGCAGTACTTC.